Detailed here is one TCR beta chain. The data derive from a study of shared clonotypes between healthy human individuals. Study information: A few men and a couple of women, aged 18 to 49, were donors.

TCRdb's table, derived via immunoSEQ multiplex PCR, lists solely in-frame clones and lacks some. The sample includes over 400,000 clones, about 84% seen only once; the top ten take about 12%. From germline, CDR1 is MNHEY and CDR2 SMNVEV (reference sequence). V was trimmed by 6 bases and J by 0 bases, leaving 9 bases between them. This CDR3 is built from 14 residues. The chain is built from TRBV27 and TRBJ1-3; D is perhaps TRBD1 (5 bases). The TCR originated in a woman between 40 and 50 years old in good health. Some clones in this sample may be carry-over from other donors' samples. Sequencing was done on a sample of PBMCs. The DNA of the CDR3 is TGTGCCAGCAGGGGGACGTACTCTGGAAACACCATATATTTT. It codes for CASRGTYSGNTIYF.